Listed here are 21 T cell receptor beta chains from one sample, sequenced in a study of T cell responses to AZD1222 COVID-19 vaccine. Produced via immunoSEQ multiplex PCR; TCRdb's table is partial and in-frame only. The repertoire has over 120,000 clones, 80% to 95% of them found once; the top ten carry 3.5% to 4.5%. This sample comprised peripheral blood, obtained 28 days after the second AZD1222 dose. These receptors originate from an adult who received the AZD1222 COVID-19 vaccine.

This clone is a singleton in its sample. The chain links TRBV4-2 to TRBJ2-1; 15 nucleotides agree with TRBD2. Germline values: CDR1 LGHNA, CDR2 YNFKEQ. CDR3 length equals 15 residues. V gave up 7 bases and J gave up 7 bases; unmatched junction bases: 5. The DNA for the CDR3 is TGTGCCAGCACACCCGGGACTAGCGGGGGGAATGAGCAGTTCTTC. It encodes CASTPGTSGGNEQFF.

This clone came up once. CDR3 region: CASRWVSGRGADTQYF. CDR3 DNA sequence: TGTGCCAGTAGGTGGGTTAGCGGGAGAGGCGCAGATACGCAGTATTTT. The rearrangement joins TRBV19 to TRBJ2-3; 9 nucleotides match TRBD2. There are 16 residues in the CDR3. Germline loops: CDR1 LNHDA, CDR2 SQIVND (reference sequence). The V and J ends lost 6 bases and 4 bases, in that order; junction bases with no gene match: 11. Full variable domain (rest looked up from reference TRBV19 and TRBJ2-3): DGGITQSPKYLFRKEGQNVTLSCEQNLNHDAMYWYRQDPGQGLRLIYYSQIVNDFQKGDIAEGYSVSREKKESFPLTVTSAQKNPTAFYLCASRWVSGRGADTQYFGPGTRLTVL.

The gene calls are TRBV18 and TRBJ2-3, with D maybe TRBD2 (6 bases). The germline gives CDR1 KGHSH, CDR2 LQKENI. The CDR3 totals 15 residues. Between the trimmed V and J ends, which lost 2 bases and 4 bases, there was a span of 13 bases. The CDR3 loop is CASSPRRGPPDTQYF. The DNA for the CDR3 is TGTGCCAGCTCACCAAGGAGGGGTCCCCCAGATACGCAGTATTTT.

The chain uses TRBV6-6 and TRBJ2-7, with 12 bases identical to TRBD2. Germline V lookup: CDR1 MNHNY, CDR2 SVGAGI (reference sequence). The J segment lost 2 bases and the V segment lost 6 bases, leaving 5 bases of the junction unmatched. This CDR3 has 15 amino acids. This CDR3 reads CASRPGLAGTYEQYF. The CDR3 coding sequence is TGTGCCAGCAGACCTGGACTAGCGGGGACCTACGAGCAGTACTTC.

The CDR3 nucleotides are TGCGCCAGCAGCCAAGTTCTGGTAGGGCTCTCTGGAAACACCATATATTTT. Translation: CASSQVLVGLSGNTIYF. The rearrangement links TRBV4-1 to TRBJ1-3; no firm D call. Germline assignment: CDR1 MGHRA and CDR2 YSYEKL. Trimming removed 1 base from V and 0 bases from J, with 13 bases in between. This CDR3 spans 17 amino acids.

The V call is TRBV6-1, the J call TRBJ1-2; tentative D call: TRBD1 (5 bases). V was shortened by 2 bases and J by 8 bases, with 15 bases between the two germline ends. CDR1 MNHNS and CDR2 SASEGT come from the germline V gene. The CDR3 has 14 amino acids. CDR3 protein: CASSELGGVEGYTF. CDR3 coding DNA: TGTGCCAGCAGTGAACTGGGAGGGGTTGAAGGCTACACCTTC.

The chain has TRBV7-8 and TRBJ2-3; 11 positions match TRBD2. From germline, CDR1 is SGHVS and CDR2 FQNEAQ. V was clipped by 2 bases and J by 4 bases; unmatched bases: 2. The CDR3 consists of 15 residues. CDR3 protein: CASSLTSGSPDTQYF. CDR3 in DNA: TGTGCCAGCAGCTTAACTAGCGGGAGTCCAGATACGCAGTATTTT.

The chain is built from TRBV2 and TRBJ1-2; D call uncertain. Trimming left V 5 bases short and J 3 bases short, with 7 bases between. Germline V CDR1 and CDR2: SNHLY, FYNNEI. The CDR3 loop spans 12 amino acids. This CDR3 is CASSLGDYGYTF. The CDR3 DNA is TGTGCCAGCAGTTTGGGTGACTATGGCTACACCTTC.

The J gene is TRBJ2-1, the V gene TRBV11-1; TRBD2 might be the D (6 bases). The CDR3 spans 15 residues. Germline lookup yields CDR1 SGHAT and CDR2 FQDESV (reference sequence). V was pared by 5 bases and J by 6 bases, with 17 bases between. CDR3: CASSPQVPRGNEQFF. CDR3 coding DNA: TGTGCCAGCAGCCCTCAGGTCCCGCGGGGCAATGAGCAGTTCTTC.

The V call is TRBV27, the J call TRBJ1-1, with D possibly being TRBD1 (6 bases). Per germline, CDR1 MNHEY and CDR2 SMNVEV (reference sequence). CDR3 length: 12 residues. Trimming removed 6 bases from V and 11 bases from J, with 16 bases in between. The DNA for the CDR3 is TGTGCCAGCAGCCAAAGGGGGGCAGGGGCTTTCTTT. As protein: CASSQRGAGAFF.

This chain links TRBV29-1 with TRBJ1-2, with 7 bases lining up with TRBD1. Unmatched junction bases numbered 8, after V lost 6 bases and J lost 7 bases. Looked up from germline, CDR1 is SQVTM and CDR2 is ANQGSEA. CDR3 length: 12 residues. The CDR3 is CSVGGGSGGYTF. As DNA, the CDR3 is TGCAGCGTAGGGGGCGGATCCGGTGGCTACACCTTC. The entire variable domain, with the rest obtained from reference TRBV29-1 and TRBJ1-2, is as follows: SAVISQKPSRDICQRGTSLTIQCQVDSQVTMMFWYRQQPGQSLTLIATANQGSEATYESGFVIDKFPISRPNLTFSTLTVSNMSPEDSSIYLCSVGGGSGGYTFGSGTRLTVV.

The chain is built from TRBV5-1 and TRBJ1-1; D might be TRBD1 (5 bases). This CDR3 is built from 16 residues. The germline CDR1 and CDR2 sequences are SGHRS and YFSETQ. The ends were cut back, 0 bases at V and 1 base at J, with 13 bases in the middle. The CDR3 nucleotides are TGCGCCAGCAGCTTGGAATCCAGGGCAAGGAACACTGAAGCTTTCTTT. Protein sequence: CASSLESRARNTEAFF.

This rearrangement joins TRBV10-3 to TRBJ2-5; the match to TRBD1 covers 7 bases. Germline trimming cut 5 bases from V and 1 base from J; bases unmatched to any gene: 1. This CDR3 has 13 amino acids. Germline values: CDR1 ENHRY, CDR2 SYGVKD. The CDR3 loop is CAISYRGQETQYF. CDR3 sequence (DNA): TGTGCCATCAGTTACAGGGGCCAAGAGACCCAGTACTTC.

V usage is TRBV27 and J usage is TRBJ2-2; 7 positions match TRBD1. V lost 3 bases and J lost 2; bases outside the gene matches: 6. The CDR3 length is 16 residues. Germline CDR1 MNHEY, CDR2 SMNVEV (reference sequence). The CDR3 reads CASSFLDRENTGELFF. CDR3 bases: TGTGCCAGCAGTTTCCTAGACAGGGAAAACACCGGGGAGCTGTTTTTT.

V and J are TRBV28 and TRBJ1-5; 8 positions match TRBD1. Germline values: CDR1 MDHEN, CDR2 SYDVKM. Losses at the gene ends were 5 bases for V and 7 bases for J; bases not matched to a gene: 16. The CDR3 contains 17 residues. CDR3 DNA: TGTGCCAGCAGTAGCGAAATTGGACAGGGAAGGCAGCAGCCCCAGCATTTT. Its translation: CASSSEIGQGRQQPQHF.

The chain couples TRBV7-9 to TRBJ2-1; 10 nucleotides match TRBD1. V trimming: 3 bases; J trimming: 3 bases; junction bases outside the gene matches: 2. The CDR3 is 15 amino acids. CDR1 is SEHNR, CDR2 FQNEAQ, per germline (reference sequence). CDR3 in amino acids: CASSFRDRGYNEQFF. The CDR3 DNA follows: TGTGCCAGCAGCTTCCGGGACAGGGGCTACAATGAGCAGTTCTTC.

The CDR3 loop reads CASRRLGGFGNYGYTF. DNA for the CDR3: TGTGCCAGCAGGCGACTCGGGGGGTTTGGCAACTATGGCTACACCTTC. The V call is TRBV13, the J call TRBJ1-2; D perhaps matches TRBD1 (5 bases). Germline V CDR1 and CDR2: PRHDT, FYEKMQ (reference sequence). The CDR3 consists of 16 residues. V was trimmed by 6 bases and J by 2 bases, leaving 19 bases between them.

CDR3 bases: TGTGCCTGGAGAGGCGACAGGGCCCACGAGCAGTACTTC. Residues: CAWRGDRAHEQYF. V is TRBV30 and J is TRBJ2-7; 7 bases are shared with TRBD1. CDR3 length: 13 amino acids. CDR1 and CDR2 (germline): GTSNPN, SVGIG (reference sequence). V lost 3 bases, J lost 5 bases, and 7 bases stayed unmatched.

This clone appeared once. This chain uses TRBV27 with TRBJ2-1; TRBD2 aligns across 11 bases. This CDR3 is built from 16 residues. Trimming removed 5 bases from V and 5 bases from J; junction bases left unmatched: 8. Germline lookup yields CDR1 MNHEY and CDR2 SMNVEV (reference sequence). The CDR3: CASSPGTSGNHNEQFF. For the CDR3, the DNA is TGTGCCAGCAGTCCTGGGACTAGCGGAAACCACAATGAGCAGTTCTTC.

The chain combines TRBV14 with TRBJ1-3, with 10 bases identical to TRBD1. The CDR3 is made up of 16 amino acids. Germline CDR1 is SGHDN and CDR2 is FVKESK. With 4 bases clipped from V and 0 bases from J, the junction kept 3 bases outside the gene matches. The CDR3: CASSLRDRGSGNTIYF. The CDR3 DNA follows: TGTGCCAGCAGCCTCCGGGACAGGGGCTCTGGAAACACCATATATTTT. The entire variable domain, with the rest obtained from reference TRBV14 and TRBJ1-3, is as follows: EAGVTQFPSHSVIEKGQTVTLRCDPISGHDNLYWYRRVMGKEIKFLLHFVKESKQDESGMPNNRFLAERTGGTYSTLKVQPAELEDSGVYFCASSLRDRGSGNTIYFGEGSWLTVV.

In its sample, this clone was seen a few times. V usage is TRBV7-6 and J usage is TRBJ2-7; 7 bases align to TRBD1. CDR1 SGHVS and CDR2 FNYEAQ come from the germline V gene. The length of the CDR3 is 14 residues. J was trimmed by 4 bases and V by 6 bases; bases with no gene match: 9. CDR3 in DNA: TGTGCCAGCAGTATACAGGGGCGTGCGTACGAGCAGTACTTC. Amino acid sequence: CASSIQGRAYEQYF. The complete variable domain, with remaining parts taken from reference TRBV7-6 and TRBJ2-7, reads GAGVSQSPRYKVTKRGQDVALRCDPISGHVSLYWYRQALGQGPEFLTYFNYEAQQDKSGLPNDRFSAERPEGSISTLTIQRTEQRDSAMYRCASSIQGRAYEQYFGPGTRLTVT.